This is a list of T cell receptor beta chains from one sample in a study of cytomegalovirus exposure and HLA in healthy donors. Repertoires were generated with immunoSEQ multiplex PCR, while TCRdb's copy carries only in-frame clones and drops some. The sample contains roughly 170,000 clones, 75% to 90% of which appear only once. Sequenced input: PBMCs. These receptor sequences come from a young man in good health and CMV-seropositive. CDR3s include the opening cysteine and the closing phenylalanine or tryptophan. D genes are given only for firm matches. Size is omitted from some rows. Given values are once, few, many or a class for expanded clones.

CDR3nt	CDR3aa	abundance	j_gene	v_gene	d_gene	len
TGTGCCAGCAGCTTGGGGGCGGGGCCCGCTAACTATGGCTACACCTTC	CASSLGAGPANYGYTF	.	TRBJ1-2	TRBV5-6	.	16
TGTGCCATCAGCTCCGGGATGGGCTACAATGAGCAGTTCTTC	CAISSGMGYNEQFF	once	TRBJ2-1	TRBV10-3	.	14
TGTGCCAGCAGCCCCATGGGGCCACCAAACAATGAGCAGTTCTTC	CASSPMGPPNNEQFF	.	TRBJ2-1	TRBV27	.	15
TGTGCCAGCAGTTACGTATCCTACGAGCAGTACTTC	CASSYVSYEQYF	.	TRBJ2-7	TRBV6-6	.	12
TGTGCCAGCAGCTCGGCCAGCGGAGGGACTGGGGAGCTGTTTTTT	CASSSASGGTGELFF	.	TRBJ2-2	TRBV7-3	.	15
TGTGCCAGTAGTATAGATTACGACAGTAGCAATCAGCCCCAGCATTTT	CASSIDYDSSNQPQHF	medium-sized	TRBJ1-5	TRBV19	.	16
TGTGCCAGCAGCTTTAGGGGCAGGGGCAATCAGCCCCAGCATTTT	CASSFRGRGNQPQHF	.	TRBJ1-5	TRBV28	.	15
TGTGCCAGCAGCGTACGGGACACGGACGGTCAGCCCCAGCATTTT	CASSVRDTDGQPQHF	few	TRBJ1-5	TRBV7-8	.	15
TGTGCCAGCAGCCCCGGGGGCTACGAGCAGTACTTC	CASSPGGYEQYF	.	TRBJ2-7	TRBV7-2	.	12
TGCAGCGTCGCGTCGGGGACAGTTCTGTACGAGCAGTACTTC	CSVASGTVLYEQYF	.	TRBJ2-7	TRBV29-1	TRBD1	14
TGTGCCAGCAGCACACCCGGGCGGAAAGGAGGGACAGTCGGGGAGCTGTTTTTT	CASSTPGRKGGTVGELFF	.	TRBJ2-2	TRBV21-1	.	18
TGTGCCAGCAGTTTACGACTCCCTACAGGGTCCCCACTCGCTGCTGAAGCTTTCTTT	CASSLRLPTGSPLAAEAFF	.	TRBJ1-1	TRBV27	.	19
TGTGCCAGCAGTGAGCGGGAGCGGGATACGCAGTATTTT	CASSERERDTQYF	.	TRBJ2-3	TRBV27	TRBD2	13
TGTGCCTGGAGTGGCGGGAGGCTCTACGAGCAGTACTTC	CAWSGGRLYEQYF	.	TRBJ2-7	TRBV30	TRBD2	13
TGCGCCAGCCGGACTAGCGGTCCCGCGAGCTACAATGAGCAGTTCTTC	CASRTSGPASYNEQFF	.	TRBJ2-1	TRBV4-1	TRBD2	16
TGTGCCTTCACGGACAGGGCCCGGGAGCAGTACTTC	CAFTDRAREQYF	.	TRBJ2-5	TRBV30	TRBD1	12
TGTGCCAGCATCGGGAACACTGAAGCTTTCTTT	CASIGNTEAFF	many	TRBJ1-1	TRBV6-5	.	11
TGCGCCAGCAGCTTGAAAGACAGGGGGCGCTGGGAGACCCAGTACTTC	CASSLKDRGRWETQYF	once	TRBJ2-5	TRBV5-1	TRBD1	16
TGTGCCAGCAGTTCTCGGACAGTTTTTAATTCACCCCTCCACTTT	CASSSRTVFNSPLHF	.	TRBJ1-6	TRBV27	.	15
TGTGCCAGCAGCTTAGTATATTCGTCGGGGCAAGAGACCCAGTACTTC	CASSLVYSSGQETQYF	.	TRBJ2-5	TRBV11-2	.	16
TGTGCCAGCAGTTTAGGGACAGGGGTTGAGGAGACCCAGTACTTC	CASSLGTGVEETQYF	medium-sized	TRBJ2-5	TRBV28	TRBD1	15
TGTGCCAGCAGCACACACAGACAGGGGGAAGGTGGCTACACCTTC	CASSTHRQGEGGYTF	.	TRBJ1-2	TRBV11-2	TRBD1	15
TGTGCCAGCAGTTACCCCCGGGGAGGGGGCTACACCTTC	CASSYPRGGGYTF	.	TRBJ1-2	TRBV6-5	.	13
TGTGCCAGCTCACGGACAGGTTCCTCGGTGATTAATGAAAAACTGTTTTTT	CASSRTGSSVINEKLFF	once	TRBJ1-4	TRBV18	TRBD1	17
TGTGCCAGCAGCGCGCCACGGGACAGCTATGGCTACACCTTC	CASSAPRDSYGYTF	.	TRBJ1-2	TRBV9	TRBD1	14
TGCGCCAGCAGTCAATCGCGAGAGCGGGAGTGCCTAGATACGCAGTATTTT	CASSQSRERECLDTQYF	few	TRBJ2-3	TRBV23-1	TRBD2	17
TGTGCCAGCTTGGGACTAGCGGACTCTAGCACAGATACGCAGTATTTT	CASLGLADSSTDTQYF	.	TRBJ2-3	TRBV2	TRBD2	16
TGTGCCAGCAGCAACCGGGGAGCGGGGGGAACAGATACGCAGTATTTT	CASSNRGAGGTDTQYF	.	TRBJ2-3	TRBV11-2	TRBD2	16